These T cell receptor beta chains were read from a single sample in a study of blood T cell repertoires in COVID-19. Libraries were prepared by immunoSEQ multiplex PCR; TCRdb keeps only in-frame clonotypes and omits some of them. The table includes 150,000 or so clones, 87% detected once. The source material was peripheral blood. The receptor set was obtained from a human donor in a cohort sampled during active COVID-19. Each CDR3 is given with its conserved first and last residue. D genes are given only for firm matches. For some rows the clone size is stated as once, few or many, or as a class when expanded; others skip it.

CDR3aa: CAWSVRTAGYEQYF
CDR3nt: TGTGCCTGGAGTGTACGAACAGCGGGCTACGAGCAGTACTTC
v_gene: TRBV30
j_gene: TRBJ2-7
d_gene: NA
abundance: NA
len: 14

CDR3aa: CASSLAGTSGRLTDTQYF
CDR3nt: TGTGCCAGCAGCTTGGCGGGTACTAGCGGGAGGCTCACAGATACGCAGTATTTT
v_gene: TRBV5-6
j_gene: TRBJ2-3
d_gene: TRBD2
abundance: NA
len: 18

CDR3aa: CASSYKGLAGGPLEQYF
CDR3nt: TGTGCCAGCAGTTACAAGGGACTAGCGGGTGGACCACTCGAGCAGTACTTC
v_gene: TRBV6-2/TRBV6-3
j_gene: TRBJ2-7
d_gene: TRBD2
abundance: NA
len: 17

CDR3aa: CASSGSDLSPYEQYF
CDR3nt: TGTGCCAGCAGTGGTAGCGATCTATCACCTTACGAGCAGTACTTC
v_gene: TRBV2
j_gene: TRBJ2-7
d_gene: NA
abundance: NA
len: 15

CDR3aa: CASSFAGRGFNYGYTF
CDR3nt: TGTGCCAGCAGCTTCGCGGGCAGGGGGTTTAACTATGGCTACACCTTC
v_gene: TRBV11-3
j_gene: TRBJ1-2
d_gene: TRBD1
abundance: few
len: 16

CDR3aa: CASSNPRGRGQETQYF
CDR3nt: TGTGCCAGTAGTAACCCTCGGGGCAGGGGCCAAGAGACCCAGTACTTC
v_gene: TRBV19
j_gene: TRBJ2-5
d_gene: NA
abundance: few
len: 16

CDR3aa: CASSLEGGKAYEQYF
CDR3nt: TGTGCCAGCAGCTTAGAGGGGGGGAAAGCCTACGAGCAGTACTTC
v_gene: TRBV7-6
j_gene: TRBJ2-7
d_gene: NA
abundance: NA
len: 15

CDR3aa: CASSGRGIYYEQYF
CDR3nt: TGTGCCAGCAGTGGGCGGGGGATCTACTACGAGCAGTACTTC
v_gene: TRBV27
j_gene: TRBJ2-7
d_gene: TRBD2
abundance: NA
len: 14

CDR3aa: CASSPTQAQGGQPQHF
CDR3nt: TGTGCCAGCAGTCCCACCCAGGCACAGGGGGGTCAGCCCCAGCATTTT
v_gene: TRBV28
j_gene: TRBJ1-5
d_gene: TRBD1
abundance: NA
len: 16

CDR3aa: CASSGYYEQYF
CDR3nt: TGTGCCAGCAGCGGGTACTACGAGCAGTACTTC
v_gene: TRBV6-5
j_gene: TRBJ2-7
d_gene: NA
abundance: NA
len: 11

CDR3aa: CASSRGQFYEQYF
CDR3nt: TGTGCCAGCAGCCGGGGACAGTTCTACGAGCAGTACTTC
v_gene: TRBV11-1
j_gene: TRBJ2-7
d_gene: TRBD1
abundance: NA
len: 13

CDR3aa: CASSSGLINQPQHF
CDR3nt: TGTGCCAGCAGTTCAGGGTTGATCAATCAGCCCCAGCATTTT
v_gene: TRBV6-5
j_gene: TRBJ1-5
d_gene: NA
abundance: NA
len: 14

CDR3aa: CASSYRWDNPEKLFF
CDR3nt: TGTGCCAGCAGTTACCGTTGGGACAACCCGGAAAAACTGTTTTTT
v_gene: TRBV6-5
j_gene: TRBJ1-4
d_gene: NA
abundance: NA
len: 15

CDR3aa: CASTHGGNEQFF
CDR3nt: TGTGCCAGCACCCACGGGGGAAATGAGCAGTTCTTC
v_gene: TRBV27
j_gene: TRBJ2-1
d_gene: NA
abundance: NA
len: 12

CDR3aa: CSVEQGGGTEAFF
CDR3nt: TGCAGCGTGGAACAGGGTGGTGGCACTGAAGCTTTCTTT
v_gene: TRBV29-1
j_gene: TRBJ1-1
d_gene: NA
abundance: NA
len: 13

CDR3aa: CASSLGRGITEAFF
CDR3nt: TGTGCCAGCAGCTTAGGCCGCGGTATCACTGAAGCTTTCTTT
v_gene: TRBV13
j_gene: TRBJ1-1
d_gene: NA
abundance: NA
len: 14

CDR3aa: CASSPGTGTQETQYF
CDR3nt: TGTGCCAGCTCCCCCGGGACAGGGACACAAGAGACCCAGTACTTC
v_gene: TRBV18
j_gene: TRBJ2-5
d_gene: TRBD1
abundance: NA
len: 15

CDR3aa: CASSYGQGTSPLHF
CDR3nt: TGTGCCAGCAGCTACGGACAGGGCACCTCACCCCTCCACTTT
v_gene: TRBV13
j_gene: TRBJ1-6
d_gene: TRBD1
abundance: NA
len: 14

CDR3aa: CASSPSSGGAYEQYF
CDR3nt: TGTGCCAGCAGTCCCTCTAGCGGGGGGGCCTACGAGCAGTACTTC
v_gene: TRBV27
j_gene: TRBJ2-7
d_gene: TRBD2
abundance: NA
len: 15

CDR3aa: CASSIVAGASYNEQFF
CDR3nt: TGTGCCAGCAGCATAGTAGCGGGGGCCTCCTACAATGAGCAGTTCTTC
v_gene: TRBV7-2
j_gene: TRBJ2-1
d_gene: TRBD2
abundance: NA
len: 16

CDR3aa: CASSLYSSDTQYF
CDR3nt: TGTGCCAGCAGTTTATACTCTTCGGATACGCAGTATTTT
v_gene: TRBV12-3/TRBV12-4
j_gene: TRBJ2-3
d_gene: NA
abundance: NA
len: 13

CDR3aa: CASSSRQGSGTEAFF
CDR3nt: TGTGCCAGCAGTTCGAGACAGGGATCGGGTACTGAAGCTTTCTTT
v_gene: TRBV27
j_gene: TRBJ1-1
d_gene: TRBD1
abundance: NA
len: 15

CDR3aa: CASSYQASDTEAFF
CDR3nt: TGTGCCAGCAGTTACCAGGCTTCGGACACTGAAGCTTTCTTT
v_gene: TRBV6-5
j_gene: TRBJ1-1
d_gene: NA
abundance: NA
len: 14

CDR3aa: CASSLGTVSYEQYF
CDR3nt: TGTGCCAGCAGCTTGGGGACAGTCTCCTACGAGCAGTACTTC
v_gene: TRBV5-4
j_gene: TRBJ2-7
d_gene: NA
abundance: once
len: 14

CDR3aa: CASSGQGYGYTF
CDR3nt: TGTGCCAGCAGTGGACAAGGCTATGGCTACACCTTC
v_gene: TRBV27
j_gene: TRBJ1-2
d_gene: NA
abundance: NA
len: 12

CDR3aa: CASSIERDHSPLHF
CDR3nt: TGTGCCAGTAGTATAGAGCGGGACCATTCACCCCTCCACTTT
v_gene: TRBV19
j_gene: TRBJ1-6
d_gene: NA
abundance: few
len: 14

CDR3aa: CASSLAGASGGAGEQFF
CDR3nt: TGCGCCAGCAGCTTGGCCGGGGCTAGCGGGGGGGCGGGCGAGCAGTTCTTC
v_gene: TRBV5-1
j_gene: TRBJ2-1
d_gene: TRBD2
abundance: NA
len: 17

CDR3aa: CATSDAGDKTYEQYF
CDR3nt: TGTGCCACCAGTGATGCCGGGGACAAGACCTACGAGCAGTACTTC
v_gene: TRBV24-1
j_gene: TRBJ2-7
d_gene: NA
abundance: NA
len: 15

CDR3aa: CASSLGTNYGYTF
CDR3nt: TGTGCCAGCAGCCTCGGGACAAACTATGGCTACACCTTC
v_gene: TRBV3-1/TRBV3-2
j_gene: TRBJ1-2
d_gene: NA
abundance: NA
len: 13

CDR3aa: CASSLAGGGLGTEAFF
CDR3nt: TGTGCCAGCAGCTTGGCCGGCGGGGGGCTGGGCACTGAAGCTTTCTTT
v_gene: TRBV5-6
j_gene: TRBJ1-1
d_gene: NA
abundance: NA
len: 16

CDR3aa: CASSVGGPDTQYF
CDR3nt: TGTGCCAGCAGCGTAGGAGGTCCAGATACGCAGTATTTT
v_gene: TRBV9
j_gene: TRBJ2-3
d_gene: NA
abundance: NA
len: 13

CDR3aa: CASSVPGERNTGELFF
CDR3nt: TGTGCCAGCAGCGTTCCAGGGGAGAGGAACACCGGGGAGCTGTTTTTT
v_gene: TRBV7-9
j_gene: TRBJ2-2
d_gene: NA
abundance: NA
len: 16

CDR3aa: CASSQDTGGLEAETQYF
CDR3nt: TGCGCCAGCAGCCAAGATACTGGGGGACTAGAGGCGGAGACCCAGTACTTC
v_gene: TRBV4-1
j_gene: TRBJ2-5
d_gene: TRBD2
abundance: NA
len: 17

CDR3aa: CSVVAGGNTEAFF
CDR3nt: TGCAGCGTTGTGGCAGGGGGGAACACTGAAGCTTTCTTT
v_gene: TRBV29-1
j_gene: TRBJ1-1
d_gene: TRBD1
abundance: NA
len: 13

CDR3aa: CASSLHPPGQGGTEAFF
CDR3nt: TGTGCCAGCAGTTTACACCCCCCGGGACAGGGGGGAACTGAAGCTTTCTTT
v_gene: TRBV28
j_gene: TRBJ1-1
d_gene: TRBD1
abundance: NA
len: 17

CDR3aa: CASSWAPFAAFF
CDR3nt: TGTGCCAGCAGTTGGGCGCCGTTCGCAGCTTTCTTT
v_gene: TRBV9
j_gene: TRBJ1-1
d_gene: NA
abundance: NA
len: 12

CDR3aa: CASSFSLGPYNEQFF
CDR3nt: TGTGCCAGCAGCTTTTCGCTAGGCCCCTACAATGAGCAGTTCTTC
v_gene: TRBV13
j_gene: TRBJ2-1
d_gene: NA
abundance: NA
len: 15

CDR3aa: CASSLAGPYYGELFF
CDR3nt: TGTGCCAGCAGCTTAGCGGGGCCATACTACGGGGAGCTGTTTTTT
v_gene: TRBV6-5
j_gene: TRBJ2-2
d_gene: TRBD2
abundance: NA
len: 15

CDR3aa: CASSPGAATGELFF
CDR3nt: TGTGCCAGCTCACCGGGGGCCGCCACCGGGGAGCTGTTTTTT
v_gene: TRBV18
j_gene: TRBJ2-2
d_gene: NA
abundance: NA
len: 14

CDR3aa: CASSLSTGSAYEQYF
CDR3nt: TGTGCCAGCAGCTTAAGTACAGGATCTGCCTACGAGCAGTACTTC
v_gene: TRBV7-9
j_gene: TRBJ2-7
d_gene: NA
abundance: once
len: 15

CDR3aa: CASSEAAGGNEQYF
CDR3nt: TGCGCCAGCTCTGAGGCCGCGGGAGGGAACGAGCAGTACTTC
v_gene: TRBV5-1
j_gene: TRBJ2-7
d_gene: TRBD2
abundance: few
len: 14

CDR3aa: CASSMGLAGGYEQYF
CDR3nt: TGTGCCAGCAGTATGGGACTAGCGGGAGGTTACGAGCAGTACTTC
v_gene: TRBV28
j_gene: TRBJ2-7
d_gene: TRBD2
abundance: NA
len: 15

CDR3aa: CATSDSPNQPQHF
CDR3nt: TGTGCCACCAGTGATAGCCCCAATCAGCCCCAGCATTTT
v_gene: TRBV24-1
j_gene: TRBJ1-5
d_gene: NA
abundance: NA
len: 13

CDR3aa: CASSRVASWFEQYF
CDR3nt: TGTGCCAGCAGCCGAGTCGCTAGTTGGTTCGAGCAGTACTTC
v_gene: TRBV11-2
j_gene: TRBJ2-7
d_gene: NA
abundance: few
len: 14

CDR3aa: CATSRPSGYQETQYF
CDR3nt: TGTGCCACCAGCAGGCCCAGCGGGTATCAAGAGACCCAGTACTTC
v_gene: TRBV15
j_gene: TRBJ2-5
d_gene: NA
abundance: NA
len: 15